One and the same sample provided the 27 T cell receptor beta chains below, sequenced in a study of OX40 agonist ivuxolimab in advanced cancers. Sequenced by immunoSEQ multiplex PCR; TCRdb stores in-frame clones only, minus some. The table has 48,000 or so clones, roughly 91% seen once; the top ten hold about 7%. Sequencing used CD4+ or CD8+ T cells sorted from blood, obtained in a trial of the OX40 agonist ivuxolimab. The receptors come from an adult with an advanced solid tumor such as melanoma, head and neck, liver or kidney cancer.

This chain uses TRBV6-1 with TRBJ2-7; D gene ambiguous. With 2 bases removed from V and 1 base from J, the gap between germline ends came to 9 bases. Germline V CDR1 and CDR2: MNHNS, SASEGT. This CDR3 has 14 residues. CDR3 bases: TGTGCCAGCAGTGAAAGTATGGGTTCCTACGAGCAGTACGTC. It yields the protein CASSESMGSYEQYV.

The gene calls are TRBV19 and TRBJ2-3; 9 bases are shared with TRBD1. This CDR3 has 15 residues. The V segment lost 5 bases and the J segment 1 base; nucleotides outside the gene matches: 4. The germline CDR1 and CDR2 sequences are LNHDA and SQIVND (reference sequence). The DNA of the CDR3 is TGTGCCAGTAGTCCGGGACAGGGCGGCACAGATACGCAGTATTTT. It encodes CASSPGQGGTDTQYF.

This clone came up once. V gene TRBV13 combines with J gene TRBJ2-5; 7 bases map to TRBD1. J gave up 5 bases and V 6 bases, and 15 bases lay outside the gene matches. The CDR3 consists of 16 residues. Germline V gives CDR1 PRHDT, CDR2 FYEKMQ (reference sequence). CDR3 loop: CASSSHEQGIGETQYF. The CDR3 region has the DNA TGTGCCAGCAGTTCCCATGAACAGGGGATCGGGGAGACCCAGTACTTC.

The genes are TRBV12-5 and TRBJ2-3, with no clear D. Trimming took off 5 bases at V and 4 bases at J, with 7 bases between the two ends. CDR1 is LGHNT, CDR2 FRNRAP, per germline. The CDR3 is 12 amino acids. The CDR3 is CASGPQSDTQYF. In nucleotides, the CDR3 is TGTGCTAGTGGTCCCCAGTCAGATACGCAGTATTTT.

The chain joins TRBV6-1 to TRBJ2-5; a weak D match, TRBD2 (7 bases). Trimming removed 2 bases at V and 5 bases at J, with 15 bases between. The CDR3 is made up of 15 amino acids. Per the germline V gene, CDR1 is MNHNS and CDR2 is SASEGT. CDR3 amino acids: CASSESGGGRETQYF. As DNA, the CDR3 is TGTGCCAGCAGTGAAAGTGGGGGGGGCCGTGAGACCCAGTACTTC.

The V and J genes are TRBV6-5 and TRBJ1-2; 8 bases map to TRBD1. Trimming cost V 0 bases and J 5 bases; bases outside gene matches: 8. The CDR3 length is 16 residues. Germline V gene data show CDR1 as MNHEY and CDR2 as SVGAGI. The CDR3 DNA is TGTGCCAGCAGTTACTCACTCGACAGGGGATCGTATGGCTACACCTTC. It yields the protein CASSYSLDRGSYGYTF.

The chain carries TRBV6-5 and TRBJ1-5; D is undetermined. Trimming took 7 bases from V and 4 from J, leaving 14 bases between them. Germline loops: CDR1 MNHEY, CDR2 SVGAGI. This CDR3 has 14 amino acids. Written as DNA, the CDR3 is TGTGCCAGCAAAGACGGTTTAGGGAATCAGCCCCAGCATTTT. It codes for CASKDGLGNQPQHF.

The J gene is TRBJ2-1, the V gene TRBV9; the match to TRBD1 covers 8 bases. With 6 bases clipped from V and 9 bases from J, the junction kept 14 bases outside the gene matches. Germline V gene data show CDR1 as SGDLS and CDR2 as YYNGEE. This CDR3 has 15 amino acids. The CDR3 sequence is CASTQGRTGYGEQFF. CDR3 coding DNA: TGTGCCAGCACCCAAGGAAGGACAGGGTACGGTGAGCAGTTCTTC.

The chain joins TRBV6-1 to TRBJ2-5; D uncertain. V was cut by 11 bases and J by 5 bases, with 15 bases left in between. Germline CDR1 MNHNS, CDR2 SASEGT. The CDR3 has 12 amino acids. The DNA for the CDR3 is TGTGCCTCTAGACTCGGTCGGGAGACCCAGTACTTC. It codes for CASRLGRETQYF.

In nucleotides, the CDR3 is TGTGCCAGCAGTGCGACAGGAGGTACTAACTATGGCTACACCTTC. It translates to CASSATGGTNYGYTF. The J gene is TRBJ1-2, the V gene TRBV6-5; the D gene is possibly TRBD1 (6 bases). The CDR3 runs 15 residues. The germline gives CDR1 MNHEY, CDR2 SVGAGI. Trimming shortened V by 5 bases and J by 0 bases, and 13 bases separated the two germline ends.

The rearrangement links TRBV6-6 to TRBJ1-1; no definite D call. V gave up 10 bases and J gave up 0 bases, with 15 bases separating them. The CDR3 length is 14 residues. Germline values: CDR1 MNHNY, CDR2 SVGAGI (reference sequence). In DNA, the CDR3 is TGTGCCACTACCTTGGGTCAGCTGAACACTGAAGCTTTCTTT. This encodes CATTLGQLNTEAFF.

This sequence joins TRBV28 and TRBJ1-1; 9 positions match TRBD1. Unmatched junction bases numbered 9, after V lost 6 bases and J lost 1 base. The CDR3 has 16 amino acids. Germline-derived CDR1 and CDR2 are MDHEN and SYDVKM. CDR3 DNA sequence: TGTGCCAGCAGATACGACCCGGACAGGGGGAACACTGAAGCTTTCTTT. Its protein is CASRYDPDRGNTEAFF.

V gene TRBV29-1 combines with J gene TRBJ2-2; D gene uncertain. V shed 5 bases and J shed 1 base, with 5 bases lying between them. CDR1 and CDR2 from the germline V gene are SQVTM and ANQGSEA. The CDR3 is 12 residues long. In nucleotides, the CDR3 is TGCAGCGTTTCCCAGAACACCGGGGAGCTGTTTTTT. This gives the protein CSVSQNTGELFF.

J is TRBJ2-7 and V is TRBV4-1, with D possibly called TRBD1 or TRBD2 (7 bases each). CDR1 MGHRA and CDR2 YSYEKL come from the germline V gene. This CDR3 has 16 amino acids. Trimming took 2 bases from V and 2 from J, leaving 16 bases between them. CDR3 in amino acids: CASSQKWQGGAYEQYV. The CDR3 nucleotides are TGCGCCAGCAGCCAAAAGTGGCAGGGGGGGGCCTACGAGCAGTACGTC.

The chain employs TRBV12-5 and TRBJ2-3; 12 bases are shared with TRBD2. CDR3 length: 18 residues. Germline trimming cut 0 bases from V and 4 bases from J; bases unmatched to any gene: 8. The germline V gene has CDR1 LGHNT and CDR2 FRNRAP. The CDR3 DNA reads as TGTGCTAGTGGTTTGGTCCCTAGCGGGGGGGCGAGAGCAGATACGCAGTATTTT. Protein sequence: CASGLVPSGGARADTQYF. The full variable domain, in which reference TRBV12-5 and TRBJ2-3 provide the parts outside the CDR3, is DARVTQTPRHKVTEMGQEVTMRCQPILGHNTVFWYRQTMMQGLELLAYFRNRAPLDDSGMPKDRFSAEMPDATLATLKIQPSEPRDSAVYFCASGLVPSGGARADTQYFGPGTRLTVL.

The chain combines TRBV6-1 with TRBJ1-4, with 7 bases matching TRBD1. Per the germline V gene, CDR1 is MNHNS and CDR2 is SASEGT. With V trimmed by 1 base and J by 8 bases, 10 bases remained unmatched. This CDR3 has 16 residues. The CDR3 sequence is CASSEGGTAVREKLFF. The CDR3 DNA reads TGTGCCAGCAGTGAAGGGGGGACAGCCGTCAGGGAAAAACTGTTTTTT.

In the case of this clone: Other DNA variants within this sample encode the same CDR3. The chain uses TRBV7-6 and TRBJ2-1, with 8 bases fitting TRBD1. Germline V gives CDR1 SGHVS, CDR2 FNYEAQ. V lost 1 base, J lost 3 bases, and 2 bases stayed unmatched. This CDR3 has 15 amino acids. The CDR3 here is CASSLGDRGYNEQFF. In DNA, the CDR3 is TGTGCCAGCAGCTTAGGAGACAGGGGCTACAATGAGCAGTTCTTC. The variable domain in full, with the rest retrieved from reference TRBV7-6 and TRBJ2-1, is GAGVSQSPRYKVTKRGQDVALRCDPISGHVSLYWYRQALGQGPEFLTYFNYEAQQDKSGLPNDRFSAERPEGSISTLTIQRTEQRDSAMYRCASSLGDRGYNEQFFGPGTRLTVL.

This chain connects TRBV28 to TRBJ1-2; TRBD1 aligns across 7 bases. This CDR3 has 13 residues. The J segment lost 8 bases and the V segment lost 3 bases, leaving 6 bases of the junction unmatched. Germline CDR1 reads MDHEN; CDR2 reads SYDVKM. CDR3: CASSFSGGGGYTF. Written as DNA, the CDR3 is TGTGCCAGCAGTTTCTCAGGGGGTGGCGGCTACACCTTC.

The chain employs TRBV28 and TRBJ2-3; D is ambiguous. Trimming stripped 3 bases from V and 6 bases from J, with 16 bases between. The CDR3 covers 15 residues. CDR1 is MDHEN, CDR2 SYDVKM, per germline. The chain's CDR3 is CASSLVERLVDTQYF. CDR3 DNA: TGTGCCAGCAGTTTGGTGGAGCGTTTAGTGGATACGCAGTATTTT.

V gene TRBV11-2 combines with J gene TRBJ2-1; D unclear. The CDR3 spans 12 residues. V was shortened by 5 bases and J by 5 bases, with 7 bases between the two germline ends. The germline V gene encodes CDR1 SGHAT and CDR2 FQNNGV. DNA for the CDR3: TGTGCCAGCAGCCCGGAAAACAATGAGCAGTTCTTC. This translates into CASSPENNEQFF. The full variable domain, completed using reference TRBV11-2 and TRBJ2-1, is EAGVAQSPRYKIIEKRQSVAFWCNPISGHATLYWYQQILGQGPKLLIQFQNNGVVDDSQLPKDRFSAERLKGVDSTLKIQPAKLEDSAVYLCASSPENNEQFFGPGTRLTVL.

V is TRBV5-1 and J is TRBJ2-2; D gene unclear. V was trimmed by 2 bases and J by 7 bases, leaving 9 bases between them. Germline V gene data show CDR1 as SGHRS and CDR2 as YFSETQ. There are 13 residues in the CDR3. As DNA, the CDR3 is TGCGCCAGCAGCTTACATGGCGGCGGGGAGCTGTTTTTT. Residues: CASSLHGGGELFF.

This clone has just one count. This chain uses TRBV30 with TRBJ2-7, with D hard to call. The CDR3 has 12 residues. Trimming left V 1 base short and J 4 bases short, with 8 bases between. Germline V gene lookup returns CDR1 GTSNPN and CDR2 SVGIG (reference sequence). The CDR3 is CAWSENAYEQYV. The CDR3 DNA reads as TGTGCCTGGAGTGAGAACGCTTACGAGCAGTACGTC.

This clone was counted once. The chain joins TRBV5-8 to TRBJ1-2; D remains unclear. Germline CDR1 reads SGHTS; CDR2 reads YDEGEE. The CDR3 is made up of 8 amino acids. V gave up 4 bases and J gave up 8 bases, with 0 bases separating them. Here the CDR3 DNA reads TGTGCCAGCAGCGGCTACACCTTC. This codes for CASSGYTF.

V gene TRBV7-9 combines with J gene TRBJ2-1; maybe TRBD1 (6 bases). The V and J ends lost 5 bases and 4 bases respectively, with 9 bases between them. Germline V lookup: CDR1 SEHNR, CDR2 FQNEAQ (reference sequence). CDR3 length: 13 amino acids. CDR3 in amino acids: CASSRTVYNEQFF. The CDR3 nucleotides are TGTGCCAGCAGCCGGACAGTTTACAATGAGCAGTTCTTC.

Within the sample, this clone is medium-sized. V gene TRBV6-4 combines with J gene TRBJ2-2, with D maybe TRBD1 (6 bases). The CDR3 extends over 16 amino acids. Trimming removed 2 bases at V and 2 bases at J, with 12 bases between. Germline values: CDR1 MRHNA, CDR2 SNTAGT. The CDR3 DNA is TGTGCCAGCAGTGACGGGACACAGGGAAACACCGGGGAGCTGTTTTTT. This codes for CASSDGTQGNTGELFF.

This clone was detected only once. The chain carries TRBV7-9 and TRBJ1-1; D ambiguous. The CDR3 runs 14 residues. Germline assignment: CDR1 SEHNR and CDR2 FQNEAQ (reference sequence). The V and J ends lost 2 bases and 1 base respectively, with 8 bases between them. For the CDR3, the DNA is TGTGCCAGCAGCTTACGGAGTGGGAACACTGAAGCTTTCTTT. Its translation is CASSLRSGNTEAFF.

The V gene is TRBV30, the J gene TRBJ2-1; D is perhaps TRBD1 (6 bases). This CDR3 has 14 amino acids. CDR1 and CDR2 (germline): GTSNPN, SVGIG (reference sequence). The V end lost 5 bases, the J end lost 7 bases, and 18 bases lay between the germline ends. The CDR3 region has the DNA TGTGCCTGGGACCTCGTGGGCAGGGGAAATGAGCAGTTCTTC. Amino acids: CAWDLVGRGNEQFF.